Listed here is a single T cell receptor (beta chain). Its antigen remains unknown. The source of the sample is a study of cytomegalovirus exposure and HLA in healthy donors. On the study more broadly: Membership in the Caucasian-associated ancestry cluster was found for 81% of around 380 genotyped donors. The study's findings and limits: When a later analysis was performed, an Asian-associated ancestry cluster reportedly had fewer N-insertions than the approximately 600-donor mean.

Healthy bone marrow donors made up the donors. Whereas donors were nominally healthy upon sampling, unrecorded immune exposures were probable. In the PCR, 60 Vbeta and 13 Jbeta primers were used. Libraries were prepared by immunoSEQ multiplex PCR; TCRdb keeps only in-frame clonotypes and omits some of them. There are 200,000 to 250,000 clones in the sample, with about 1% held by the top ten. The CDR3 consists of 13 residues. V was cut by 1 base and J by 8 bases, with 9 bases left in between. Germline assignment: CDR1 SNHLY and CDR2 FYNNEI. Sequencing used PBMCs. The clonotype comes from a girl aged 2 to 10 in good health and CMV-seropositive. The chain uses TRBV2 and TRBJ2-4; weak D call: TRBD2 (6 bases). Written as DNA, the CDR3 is TGTGCCAGCAGTGAAGAGAAGCGGGACATTCAGTACTTC. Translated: CASSEEKRDIQYF.